Following are 8 T cell receptor beta chains from one sample sequenced in a study of shared clonotypes between healthy human individuals. It was CD45RO-negative cells, positively selected for CCR7, that made up naive CD8 cells, with terminally differentiated effector memory CD45RA+ cells excluded. Only in-frame clones appear in the TCRdb table, and some are missing; sequencing was by immunoSEQ multiplex PCR. In the table there are approximately 650,000 clones, 95% of which are singletons. The sequenced material came from naive CD8+ T cells sorted from blood. The receptor source for this set is a young woman in good health.

This clone was seen once. This chain links TRBV28 with TRBJ2-1; D is unclear. Germline values: CDR1 MDHEN, CDR2 SYDVKM. The length of the CDR3 is 13 residues. Trimming removed 5 bases from V and 3 bases from J, with 8 bases in between. The DNA for the CDR3 is TGTGCCAGCAGTCCGTCCCGCTACAATGAGCAGTTCTTC. Translated, it gives CASSPSRYNEQFF.

This rearrangement joins TRBV7-6 to TRBJ2-7, with D maybe TRBD1 (6 bases). Deletions cut 6 bases from V and 4 bases from J, with 13 bases between. Germline assignment: CDR1 SGHVS and CDR2 FNYEAQ. The CDR3 runs to 13 residues. CDR3 residues: CASSPTGLYEQYF. The DNA of the CDR3 is TGTGCCAGCAGTCCTACAGGGTTGTACGAGCAGTACTTC.

The CDR3 region is CASSTLGYEQYF. The DNA for the CDR3 is TGTGCCAGCAGCACTTTAGGATACGAGCAGTACTTC. V usage is TRBV5-6 and J usage is TRBJ2-7; D is unresolved. Germline V gene sequence: CDR1 SGHDT, CDR2 YYEEEE. V was trimmed by 4 bases and J by 4 bases, leaving 9 bases between them. The CDR3 runs 12 residues.

The chain has TRBV27 and TRBJ2-7; D assignment may be TRBD1 or TRBD2 (5 bases each). CDR3 length: 15 amino acids. Germline CDR1 MNHEY, CDR2 SMNVEV (reference sequence). V lost 2 bases and J lost 4, with 15 bases in between. CDR3 in amino acids: CASSLRDGTLYEQYF. For the CDR3, the DNA is TGTGCCAGCAGTTTAAGGGACGGGACGCTGTACGAGCAGTACTTC.

The chain combines TRBV5-1 with TRBJ2-7; D possibly corresponds to TRBD1 (5 bases). V was trimmed by 1 base and J by 6 bases, leaving 8 bases between them. The CDR3 totals 12 residues. Germline assignment: CDR1 SGHRS and CDR2 YFSETQ. CDR3 amino acids: CASSLRGFEQYF. The CDR3 nucleotides read TGCGCCAGCAGCTTGAGGGGCTTCGAGCAGTACTTC.

This chain joins TRBV5-6 and TRBJ1-5; D ambiguous. The CDR3 length is 16 residues. CDR1 SGHDT and CDR2 YYEEEE come from the germline V gene. V dropped 1 base and J dropped 3 bases, with 14 bases sitting between them. The CDR3, as DNA: TGTGCCAGCAGCTTGCTGCTGGCCGGCCCCAATCAGCCCCAGCATTTT. It specifies CASSLLLAGPNQPQHF. Drawing the rest from reference TRBV5-6 and TRBJ1-5, the complete variable domain is DAGVTQSPTHLIKTRGQQVTLRCSPKSGHDTVSWYQQALGQGPQFIFQYYEEEERQRGNFPDRFSGHQFPNYSSELNVNALLLGDSALYLCASSLLLAGPNQPQHFGDGTRLSIL.

This chain connects TRBV28 to TRBJ1-2, with D possibly matching TRBD1 (5 bases). Germline CDR1 MDHEN, CDR2 SYDVKM. Trimming shortened V by 8 bases and J by 5 bases, and 12 bases separated the two germline ends. CDR3 size: 12 residues. For the CDR3, the DNA is TGTGCCAGCCGGGACGGGGGTTATGGCTACACCTTC. This translates into CASRDGGYGYTF.

V gene TRBV5-6 combines with J gene TRBJ2-7, with TRBD2 matching over 11 bases. After removal of 6 bases from V and 2 bases from J, the junction contained 4 bases not matched to a gene. This CDR3 region has 14 residues. Germline CDR1 is SGHDT and CDR2 is YYEEEE. The CDR3 nucleotides read TGTGCCAGCACCGTAGCGGGAGGGACCTACGAGCAGTACTTC. Translated, it gives CASTVAGGTYEQYF.